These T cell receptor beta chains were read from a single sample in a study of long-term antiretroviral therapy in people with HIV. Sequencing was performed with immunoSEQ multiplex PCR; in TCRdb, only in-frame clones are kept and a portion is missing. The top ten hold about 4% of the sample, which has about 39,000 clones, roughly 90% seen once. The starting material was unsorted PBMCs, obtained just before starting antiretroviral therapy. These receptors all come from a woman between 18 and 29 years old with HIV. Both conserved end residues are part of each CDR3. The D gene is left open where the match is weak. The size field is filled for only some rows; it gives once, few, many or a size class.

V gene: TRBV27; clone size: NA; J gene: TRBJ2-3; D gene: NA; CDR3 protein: CASSFPNIPLSTDTQYF; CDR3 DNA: TGTGCCAGCAGTTTCCCGAACATCCCTCTTAGCACAGATACGCAGTATTTT
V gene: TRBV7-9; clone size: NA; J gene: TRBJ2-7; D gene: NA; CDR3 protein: CASSLAPGAGAYEQYF; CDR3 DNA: TGTGCCAGCAGCTTAGCCCCAGGGGCGGGGGCCTACGAGCAGTACTTC
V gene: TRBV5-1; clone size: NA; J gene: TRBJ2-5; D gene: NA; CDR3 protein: CASRTGETQYF; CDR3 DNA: TGCGCCAGCCGCACAGGAGAGACCCAGTACTTC
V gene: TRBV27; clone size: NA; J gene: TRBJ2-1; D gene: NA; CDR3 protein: CASSLSGSYYEQFF; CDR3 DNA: TGTGCCAGCAGTTTATCAGGGTCTTACTATGAGCAGTTCTTC
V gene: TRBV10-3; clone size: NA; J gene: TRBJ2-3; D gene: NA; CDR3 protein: CAISGEGGGRRDTQYF; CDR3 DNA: TGTGCCATCAGTGGGGAGGGGGGGGGCCGGCGAGATACGCAGTATTTT
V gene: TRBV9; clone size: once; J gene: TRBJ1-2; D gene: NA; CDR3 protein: CASSVATEESYYGYTF; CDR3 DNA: TGTGCCAGCAGCGTAGCTACGGAGGAATCATACTATGGCTACACCTTC
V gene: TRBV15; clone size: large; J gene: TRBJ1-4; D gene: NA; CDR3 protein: CATSRDEALELFF; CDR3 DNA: TGTGCCACCAGCAGGGACGAAGCTCTTGAACTGTTTTTT
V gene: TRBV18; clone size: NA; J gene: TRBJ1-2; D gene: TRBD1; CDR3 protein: CASSPGQERRGGYTF; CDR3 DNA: TGTGCCAGCTCACCTGGACAGGAGCGCCGAGGGGGCTACACCTTC
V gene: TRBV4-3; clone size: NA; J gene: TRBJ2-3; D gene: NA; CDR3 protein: CASSQDFKDTQYF; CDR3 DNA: TGCGCCAGCAGCCAAGATTTTAAAGATACGCAGTATTTT
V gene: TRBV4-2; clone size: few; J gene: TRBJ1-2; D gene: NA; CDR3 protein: CASSLTGLGGYTF; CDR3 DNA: TGTGCCAGCAGCCTTACAGGTTTAGGTGGCTACACCTTC
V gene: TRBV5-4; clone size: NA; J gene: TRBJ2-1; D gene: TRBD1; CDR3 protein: CASSLGQGGEQFF; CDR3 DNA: TGTGCCAGCAGCTTGGGACAGGGGGGGGAGCAGTTCTTC
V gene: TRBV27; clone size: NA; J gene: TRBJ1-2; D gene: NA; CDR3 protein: CASSTRWTEINYGYTF; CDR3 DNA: TGTGCCAGCAGTACCCGGTGGACCGAGATTAACTATGGCTACACCTTC
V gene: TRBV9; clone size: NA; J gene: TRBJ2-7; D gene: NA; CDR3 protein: CASSVDGWRATYEQYF; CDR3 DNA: TGTGCCAGCAGCGTAGATGGGTGGCGGGCAACCTACGAGCAGTACTTC
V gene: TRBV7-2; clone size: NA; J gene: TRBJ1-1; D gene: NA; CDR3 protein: CASSPPERNQNTEAFF; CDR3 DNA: TGTGCCAGCAGCCCTCCCGAACGAAACCAGAACACTGAAGCTTTCTTT
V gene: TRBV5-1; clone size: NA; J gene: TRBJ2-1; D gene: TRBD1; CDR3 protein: CASSLAGTGAYNEQFF; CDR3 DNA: TGCGCCAGCAGCTTGGCCGGGACAGGGGCCTACAATGAGCAGTTCTTC
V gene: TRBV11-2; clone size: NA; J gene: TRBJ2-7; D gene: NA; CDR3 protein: CASSLARSYEQYF; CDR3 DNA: TGTGCCAGCAGCTTAGCCAGGTCCTACGAGCAGTACTTC
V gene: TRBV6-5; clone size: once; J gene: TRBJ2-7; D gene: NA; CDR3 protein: CASSYYSALIPYEQYF; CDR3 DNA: TGTGCCAGCAGTTACTATTCAGCTCTGATCCCCTACGAGCAGTACTTC
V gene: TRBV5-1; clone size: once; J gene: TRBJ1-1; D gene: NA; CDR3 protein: CASSSRAERMNTEAFF; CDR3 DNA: TGCGCCAGCAGCAGCCGGGCCGAGCGGATGAACACTGAAGCTTTCTTT
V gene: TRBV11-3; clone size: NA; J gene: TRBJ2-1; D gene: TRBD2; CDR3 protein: CASSSRTSEYNEQFF; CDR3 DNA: TGTGCCAGCAGCTCCCGGACTAGCGAGTACAATGAGCAGTTCTTC
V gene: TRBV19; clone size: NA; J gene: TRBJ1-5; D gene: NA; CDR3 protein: CASSMRGDQPQHF; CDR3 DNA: TGTGCCAGTAGTATGAGAGGGGATCAGCCCCAGCATTTT
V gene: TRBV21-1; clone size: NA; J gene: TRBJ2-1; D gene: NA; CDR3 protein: CASSRKREVLYNEQFF; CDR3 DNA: TGTGCCAGCAGCAGAAAGCGGGAGGTCCTGTACAATGAGCAGTTCTTC
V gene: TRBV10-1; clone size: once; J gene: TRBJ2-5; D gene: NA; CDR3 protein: CASSKVGEETQYF; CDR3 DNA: TGCGCCAGCAGTAAGGTGGGGGAAGAGACCCAGTACTTC
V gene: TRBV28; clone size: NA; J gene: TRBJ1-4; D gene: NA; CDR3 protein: CAGQRATNEKLFF; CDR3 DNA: TGTGCCGGCCAAAGGGCAACTAATGAAAAACTGTTTTTT
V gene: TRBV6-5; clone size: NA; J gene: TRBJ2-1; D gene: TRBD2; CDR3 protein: CASSQLATSYNEQFF; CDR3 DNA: TGTGCCAGCAGTCAACTAGCGACCTCCTACAATGAGCAGTTCTTC
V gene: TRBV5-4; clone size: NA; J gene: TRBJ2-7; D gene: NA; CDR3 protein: CASSLAAGRNEQYF; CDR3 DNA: TGTGCCAGCAGCTTGGCGGCGGGAAGGAACGAGCAGTACTTC
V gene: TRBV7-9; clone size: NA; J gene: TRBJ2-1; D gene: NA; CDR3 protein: CASSPPAHEQFF; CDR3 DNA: TGTGCCAGCAGCCCCCCCGCCCATGAGCAGTTCTTC
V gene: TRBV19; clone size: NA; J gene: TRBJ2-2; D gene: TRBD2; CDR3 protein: CASSIGFPSGRSEPGELFF; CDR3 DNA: TGTGCCAGTAGTATAGGGTTTCCTAGCGGGAGGTCGGAACCCGGGGAGCTGTTTTTT
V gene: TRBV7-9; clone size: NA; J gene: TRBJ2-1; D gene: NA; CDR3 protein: CASSLAVEGNEQFF; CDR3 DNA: TGTGCCAGCAGCTTAGCGGTAGAGGGGAATGAGCAGTTCTTC